The sequence of this TCR beta chain was determined in a study of cytomegalovirus exposure and HLA in healthy donors. Study-level results: Both high specificity and high sensitivity reportedly marked the classifier's diagnosis of cytomegalovirus status.

PCR primers comprised 60 Vbeta and 13 Jbeta primers. Clones were sequenced by immunoSEQ multiplex PCR, and TCRdb holds only the in-frame ones, with some missing. Of about 120,000 clones listed, around four fifths were seen once; the top ten hold 1.4% to 1.5%. Concerning this clone: The antigen is not known.

This CDR3 has 15 residues. Trimming shortened V by 1 base and J by 1 base, and 7 bases separated the two germline ends. Germline CDR1 reads KGHSY; CDR2 reads FQNENV. The gene calls are TRBV16 and TRBJ2-2; unclear D gene. The receptor was isolated from a female donor in good health and CMV-seronegative. The material sequenced was PBMCs. CDR3 coding DNA: TGTGCCAGCAGCCAATACGCAGTGAACACCGGGGAGCTGTTTTTT. Amino acids: CASSQYAVNTGELFF.